These 24 T cell receptor beta chains were all obtained from the same sample, sequenced in a study of beta chain features in type 1 diabetes. Their antigens are not known. TCRB transcripts that were expressed got sequenced, as all of the isolated RNA had been reverse transcribed. Clones were read by immunoSEQ multiplex PCR, and TCRdb kept only the in-frame ones, dropping some. The table lists around 650,000 clones, 9.5% to 15% of them singletons. Study-wide results and caveats: Across all four CD4+ subsets, people with type 1 diabetes showed modestly shorter TCRB CDR3s.

What was sequenced was naive CD4+ T cells from blood. All receptors derive from a man aged 30 to 39 with type 1 diabetes.

The genes are TRBV7-9 and TRBJ1-2; 7 nucleotides agree with TRBD1. Germline CDR1 and CDR2: SEHNR and FQNEAQ (reference sequence). The CDR3 spans 15 residues. Unmatched junction bases numbered 7, after V lost 3 bases and J lost 3 bases. CDR3 amino acids: CASSFGEGGHYGYTF. CDR3 sequence (DNA): TGTGCCAGCAGCTTCGGGGAAGGGGGCCACTATGGCTACACCTTC.

This chain joins TRBV30 and TRBJ2-2, with 7 bases that match TRBD2. The CDR3 loop spans 14 amino acids. J gave up 6 bases and V 0 bases, and 4 bases lay outside the gene matches. Germline V gene lookup returns CDR1 GTSNPN and CDR2 SVGIG (reference sequence). As DNA, the CDR3 is TGTGCCTGGAGTGTACTGGCGGGGGCCGGGGAGCTGTTTTTT. Translating gives CAWSVLAGAGELFF. Together with reference TRBV30 and TRBJ2-2, the CDR3 gives the full variable domain: SQTIHQWPATLVQPVGSPLSLECTVEGTSNPNLYWYRQAAGRGLQLLFYSVGIGQISSEVPQNLSASRPQDRQFILSSKKLLLSDSGFYLCAWSVLAGAGELFFGEGSRLTVL.

This clone turned up a few times. The J gene is TRBJ2-3, the V gene TRBV19; D could derive from TRBD1 or TRBD2 (6 bases each). The CDR3 loop spans 13 amino acids. Deletions cut 7 bases from V and 0 bases from J, with 8 bases between. Germline loops: CDR1 LNHDA, CDR2 SQIVND (reference sequence). The CDR3 DNA follows: TGTGCCAGTAAGGGGGGAAGCACAGATACGCAGTATTTT. It encodes CASKGGSTDTQYF.

A few counts support this clone. The J gene is TRBJ2-1, the V gene TRBV5-1; 8 bases agree with TRBD1. The V gene end was trimmed by 0 bases and the J gene end by 2 bases; junction bases not matched to a gene: 1. Germline assignment: CDR1 SGHRS and CDR2 YFSETQ. The CDR3 spans 15 residues. CDR3 nucleotide sequence: TGCGCCAGCAGCTTGGGGACAGGGACCTACAATGAGCAGTTCTTC. Translated, it gives CASSLGTGTYNEQFF.

This clone was counted only a few times. J is TRBJ2-3 and V is TRBV15; D unresolved. With 2 bases removed from V and 4 bases from J, the gap between germline ends came to 4 bases. CDR1 is LNHNV, CDR2 YYDKDF, per germline (reference sequence). CDR3 length equals 12 residues. CDR3 region: CATSRMPDTQYF. In DNA, the CDR3 is TGTGCCACCAGCAGAATGCCAGATACGCAGTATTTT.

The chain couples TRBV7-9 to TRBJ1-1, with D hard to call. V lost 1 base, J lost 7 bases, and 4 bases lay in between. The CDR3 runs 11 residues. Germline CDR1 reads SEHNR; CDR2 reads FQNEAQ (reference sequence). CDR3 nucleotides: TGTGCCAGCAGCTTAGTGAATGAAGCTTTCTTT. Protein: CASSLVNEAFF.

This clone has just a few counts. This sample includes further DNA sequences coding for the same CDR3. The chain is built from TRBV18 and TRBJ1-3, with no clear D. CDR3 length equals 16 residues. Per germline, CDR1 KGHSH and CDR2 LQKENI. V lost 0 bases to trimming and J lost 0 bases, with 9 bases between them. CDR3 DNA: TGTGCCAGCTCACCACCATCCGTCAGCTCTGGAAACACCATATATTTT. Its translation is CASSPPSVSSGNTIYF. Together with reference TRBV18 and TRBJ1-3, the CDR3 gives the full variable domain: NAGVMQNPRHLVRRRGQEARLRCSPMKGHSHVYWYRQLPEEGLKFMVYLQKENIIDESGMPKERFSAEFPKEGPSILRIQQVVRGDSAAYFCASSPPSVSSGNTIYFGEGSWLTVV.

This clone showed up just a few times. The chain couples TRBV6-5 to TRBJ1-5; 8 bases line up with TRBD1. Germline CDR1 reads MNHEY; CDR2 reads SVGAGI. This CDR3 comprises 14 residues. V dropped 5 bases and J dropped 7; count of bases not matched to a gene: 7. This CDR3 is CASSPTGEGQPQHF. CDR3 coding DNA: TGTGCCAGCAGTCCGACAGGGGAAGGACAGCCCCAGCATTTT.

This sequence joins TRBV7-8 and TRBJ1-6; unclear D gene. Germline V CDR1 and CDR2: SGHVS, FQNEAQ. V lost 5 bases and J lost 4, with 12 bases in between. This CDR3 region has 15 residues. Here the CDR3 reads CASSARERYNSPLHF. The DNA of the CDR3 is TGTGCCAGCAGCGCCCGGGAGAGATATAATTCACCCCTCCACTTT.

V and J are TRBV18 and TRBJ2-7, with D perhaps matching TRBD2 (5 bases). The germline gives CDR1 KGHSH, CDR2 LQKENI. The CDR3 consists of 15 residues. V lost 3 bases to trimming and J lost 0 bases, with 12 bases between them. This CDR3 reads CASSPDFGGSYEQYF. CDR3 sequence (DNA): TGTGCCAGCTCACCTGACTTTGGAGGCTCCTACGAGCAGTACTTC.

This chain joins TRBV15 and TRBJ2-5; D might be TRBD1 (6 bases). The CDR3 consists of 18 residues. With 2 bases removed from V and 0 bases from J, the gap between germline ends came to 19 bases. Germline V CDR1 and CDR2: LNHNV, YYDKDF (reference sequence). In nucleotides, the CDR3 is TGTGCCACCAGCAGATACCGGGACATAACAGTTTACCAAGAGACCCAGTACTTC. Protein product: CATSRYRDITVYQETQYF.

This clone has a handful of counts. The chain couples TRBV19 to TRBJ2-5; TRBD2 might be the D (6 bases). Germline CDR1 reads LNHDA; CDR2 reads SQIVND (reference sequence). The CDR3 is made up of 13 amino acids. The germline V and J ends were trimmed by 3 bases and 1 base, with 6 bases remaining between them. CDR3 loop: CASSMRGQETQYF. The CDR3, as DNA: TGTGCCAGTAGTATGCGGGGCCAAGAGACCCAGTACTTC.

This clone turned up a few times. This rearrangement joins TRBV13 to TRBJ2-1, with D hard to call. Germline assignment: CDR1 PRHDT and CDR2 FYEKMQ (reference sequence). V was cut by 4 bases and J by 0 bases, with 25 bases left in between. The CDR3 runs 20 residues. The CDR3, as DNA: TGTGCCAGCAGCTCCATACACTCATCCGACCGGCAAGGCTCCTACAATGAGCAGTTCTTC. Its translation: CASSSIHSSDRQGSYNEQFF.

This clone showed up just a few times. The V gene is TRBV13, the J gene TRBJ1-2; D remains ambiguous. The CDR3 totals 22 residues. Germline lookup yields CDR1 PRHDT and CDR2 FYEKMQ (reference sequence). V shed 1 base and J shed 6 bases, with 36 bases lying between them. Here the CDR3 reads CASSLDRTGQVFGRPGKNGYTF. Written as DNA, the CDR3 is TGTGCCAGCAGCTTAGACAGAACCGGTCAGGTTTTCGGACGGCCTGGGAAAAATGGCTACACCTTC.

The chain recombines TRBV4-1 with TRBJ2-3; D is undetermined. Germline V gene lookup returns CDR1 MGHRA and CDR2 YSYEKL. Trimming removed 1 base at V and 4 bases at J, with 12 bases between. This CDR3 has 15 residues. CDR3 sequence (DNA): TGCGCCAGCAGCCAAGTAGGGATGAAGTCAGATACGCAGTATTTT. Encoded protein: CASSQVGMKSDTQYF.

The chain carries TRBV11-2 and TRBJ2-7, with TRBD1 matching 9 bases. Per germline, CDR1 SGHAT and CDR2 FQNNGV. Trimming took 3 bases from V and 1 from J; bases not matched to a gene: 4. CDR3 size: 15 residues. The CDR3 DNA sequence: TGTGCCAGCAGCTTCTCCGGGACAGGGTCCTACGAGCAGTACTTC. It encodes CASSFSGTGSYEQYF.

This clone occurred a few times. The J gene is TRBJ1-6, the V gene TRBV18, with 9 bases fitting TRBD1. The V segment lost 1 base and the J segment 13 bases; nucleotides outside the gene matches: 14. The length of the CDR3 is 17 residues. Germline CDR1 is KGHSH and CDR2 is LQKENI. The CDR3 is CASSPRPGTGLGVPLHF. DNA of the CDR3: TGTGCCAGCTCACCACGCCCCGGGACAGGGCTCGGCGTCCCCCTCCACTTT. The full variable domain, in which reference TRBV18 and TRBJ1-6 provide the parts outside the CDR3, is NAGVMQNPRHLVRRRGQEARLRCSPMKGHSHVYWYRQLPEEGLKFMVYLQKENIIDESGMPKERFSAEFPKEGPSILRIQQVVRGDSAAYFCASSPRPGTGLGVPLHFGNGTRLTVT.

V gene TRBV6-5 combines with J gene TRBJ1-2; D not certain. V was pared by 6 bases and J by 2 bases, with 10 bases between. The CDR3 runs 13 residues. CDR1 MNHEY and CDR2 SVGAGI come from the germline V gene. This CDR3 reads CASSPDLNYGYTF. As DNA, the CDR3 is TGTGCCAGCAGCCCTGATCTGAACTATGGCTACACCTTC.

This clone was observed a few times. The chain has TRBV7-9 and TRBJ1-6; the D is unclear. Trimming shortened V by 3 bases and J by 8 bases, and 14 bases separated the two germline ends. Germline loops: CDR1 SEHNR, CDR2 FQNEAQ (reference sequence). CDR3 length: 15 amino acids. In DNA, the CDR3 is TGTGCCAGCAGCTTCGAGGCATACGTGGATTCACCCCTCCACTTT. Encoded protein: CASSFEAYVDSPLHF.

The genes are TRBV2 and TRBJ1-6, with a weak D call TRBD1 (6 bases). CDR3 length: 14 residues. Trimming removed 7 bases at V and 7 bases at J, with 14 bases between. Germline V lookup: CDR1 SNHLY, CDR2 FYNNEI. The CDR3 sequence: CASKEGQGNSPLHF. The CDR3 bases are TGTGCCAGCAAGGAGGGGCAGGGGAATTCACCCCTCCACTTT.

A single count supports this clone. The V gene is TRBV30, the J gene TRBJ2-7; TRBD2 might be the D (6 bases). Germline V gene sequence: CDR1 GTSNPN, CDR2 SVGIG (reference sequence). Deletions cut 0 bases from V and 7 bases from J, with 19 bases between. This CDR3 has 15 residues. Here the CDR3 DNA reads TGTGCCTGGAGTGTTGGCGGGGCCGGAAATGGGGAGCAGTACTTC. This encodes CAWSVGGAGNGEQYF.

This clone was counted between two and nine times. The V gene is TRBV7-2, the J gene TRBJ2-1; D gene ambiguous. CDR3 length: 12 residues. V lost 2 bases and J 3 bases, leaving 2 bases between the germline ends. CDR1 SGHTA and CDR2 FQGNSA come from the germline V gene. DNA for the CDR3: TGTGCCAGCAGCTTAAACTACAATGAGCAGTTCTTC. This sequence encodes CASSLNYNEQFF.

The gene calls are TRBV7-2 and TRBJ2-7; tentatively, D is TRBD2 (5 bases). CDR3 length: 12 residues. V was trimmed by 5 bases and J by 7 bases, leaving 12 bases between them. The germline CDR1 and CDR2 sequences are SGHTA and FQGNSA. The CDR3 DNA follows: TGTGCCAGCAGCATCCGGGGTGATGAGCAGTACTTC. It is translated as CASSIRGDEQYF.

The chain links TRBV2 to TRBJ2-1; 13 positions match TRBD2. J lost 9 bases, V lost 8 bases, and 7 bases had no gene match. This CDR3 is built from 14 residues. Germline-derived CDR1 and CDR2 are SNHLY and FYNNEI. CDR3 sequence reads: CASATSGGASEQFF. The CDR3 nucleotides are TGTGCCAGCGCTACTAGCGGGGGGGCCAGTGAGCAGTTCTTC.